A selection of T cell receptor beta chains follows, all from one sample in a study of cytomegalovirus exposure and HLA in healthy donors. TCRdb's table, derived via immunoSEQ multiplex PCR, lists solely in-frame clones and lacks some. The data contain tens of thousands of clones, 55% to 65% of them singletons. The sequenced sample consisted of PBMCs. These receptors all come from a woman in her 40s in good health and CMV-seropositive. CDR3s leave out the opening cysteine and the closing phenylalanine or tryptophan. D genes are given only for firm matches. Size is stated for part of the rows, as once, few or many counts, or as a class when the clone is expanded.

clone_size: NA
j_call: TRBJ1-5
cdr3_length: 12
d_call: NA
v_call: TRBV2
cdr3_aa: ASSETGLNQPQH

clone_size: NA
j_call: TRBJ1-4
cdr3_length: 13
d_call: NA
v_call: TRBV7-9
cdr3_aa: ASSQTGFQNEKLF

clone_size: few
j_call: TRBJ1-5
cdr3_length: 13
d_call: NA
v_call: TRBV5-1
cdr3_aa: ASSLGAEGAQPQH

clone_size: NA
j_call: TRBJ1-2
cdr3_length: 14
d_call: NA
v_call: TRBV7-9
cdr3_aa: ASSLPGQVYNYGYT

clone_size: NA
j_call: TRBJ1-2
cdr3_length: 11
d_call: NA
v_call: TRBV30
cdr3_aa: AWSDTGLGGYT

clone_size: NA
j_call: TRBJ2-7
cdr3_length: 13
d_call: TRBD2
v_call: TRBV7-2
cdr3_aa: ASSTTSGTGGEQY

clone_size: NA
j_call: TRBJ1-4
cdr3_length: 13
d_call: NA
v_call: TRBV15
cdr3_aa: ATSRVGTGGEKLF

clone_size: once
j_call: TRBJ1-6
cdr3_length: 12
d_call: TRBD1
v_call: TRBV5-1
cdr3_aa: ASSDGTGNSPLH

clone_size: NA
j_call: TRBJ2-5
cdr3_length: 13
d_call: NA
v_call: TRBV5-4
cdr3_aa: ASSPAGVGGETQY

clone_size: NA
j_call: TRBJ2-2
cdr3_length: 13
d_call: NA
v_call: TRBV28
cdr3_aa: ASSLGAGDTGELF

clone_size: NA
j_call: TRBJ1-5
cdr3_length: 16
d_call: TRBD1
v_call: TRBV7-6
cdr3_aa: ASSLTPAGQGASQPQH

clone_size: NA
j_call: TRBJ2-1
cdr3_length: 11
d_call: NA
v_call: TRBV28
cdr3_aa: ASSFQVYNEQF

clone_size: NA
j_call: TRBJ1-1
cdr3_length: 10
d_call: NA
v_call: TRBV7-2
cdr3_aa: ASSSDRTEAF

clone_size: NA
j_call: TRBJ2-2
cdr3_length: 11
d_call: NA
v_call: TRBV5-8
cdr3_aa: ASSPQGVGELF

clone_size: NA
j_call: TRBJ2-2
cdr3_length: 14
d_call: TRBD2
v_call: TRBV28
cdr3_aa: ASSFLLAGYTGELF

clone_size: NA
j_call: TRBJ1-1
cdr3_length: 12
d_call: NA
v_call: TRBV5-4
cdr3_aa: ASSPGGSNTEAF

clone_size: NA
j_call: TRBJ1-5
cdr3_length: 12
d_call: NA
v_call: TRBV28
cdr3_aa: ASSLRGVFQPQH

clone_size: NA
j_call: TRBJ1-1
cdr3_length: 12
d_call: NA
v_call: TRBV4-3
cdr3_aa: ASSPPDRLTEAF

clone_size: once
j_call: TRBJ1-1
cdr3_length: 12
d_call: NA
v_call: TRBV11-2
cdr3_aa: ASSFNLQGTEAF

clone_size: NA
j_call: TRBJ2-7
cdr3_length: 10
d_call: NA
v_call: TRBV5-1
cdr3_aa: ASRQGPTEQY

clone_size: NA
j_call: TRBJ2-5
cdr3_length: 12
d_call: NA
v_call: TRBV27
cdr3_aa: ASRGSGLQETQY

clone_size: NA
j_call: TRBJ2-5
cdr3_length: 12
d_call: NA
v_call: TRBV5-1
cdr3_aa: ASSGTGPGETQY

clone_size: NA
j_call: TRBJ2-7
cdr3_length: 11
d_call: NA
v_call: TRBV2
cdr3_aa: ASSTGGPYEQY

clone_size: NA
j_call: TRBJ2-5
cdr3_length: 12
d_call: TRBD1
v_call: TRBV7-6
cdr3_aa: ASSVGQGQETQY

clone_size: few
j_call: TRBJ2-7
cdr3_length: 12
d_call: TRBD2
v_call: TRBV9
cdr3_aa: ASSPRGVAYEQY

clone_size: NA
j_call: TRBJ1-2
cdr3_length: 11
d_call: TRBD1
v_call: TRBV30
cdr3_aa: ALYFQGVGGYT

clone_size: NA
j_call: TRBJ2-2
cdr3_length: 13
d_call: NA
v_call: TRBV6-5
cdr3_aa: ASSRSGTDMRELF

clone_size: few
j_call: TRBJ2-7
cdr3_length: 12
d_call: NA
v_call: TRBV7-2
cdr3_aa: ASSLLTPRYEQY

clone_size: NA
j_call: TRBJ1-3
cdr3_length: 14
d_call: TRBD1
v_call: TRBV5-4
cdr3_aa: ASSRDRGYGGNTIY

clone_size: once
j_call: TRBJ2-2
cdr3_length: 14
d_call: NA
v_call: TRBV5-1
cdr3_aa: ASSLDSLGGTGELF

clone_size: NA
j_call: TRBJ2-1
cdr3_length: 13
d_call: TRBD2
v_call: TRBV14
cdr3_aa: ASSQGGSGGNEQF

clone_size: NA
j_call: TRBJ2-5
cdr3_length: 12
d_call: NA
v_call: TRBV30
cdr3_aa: AWTQFAGLETQY

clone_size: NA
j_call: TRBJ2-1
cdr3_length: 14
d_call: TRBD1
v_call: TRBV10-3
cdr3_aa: AISGSDRGSYNEQF

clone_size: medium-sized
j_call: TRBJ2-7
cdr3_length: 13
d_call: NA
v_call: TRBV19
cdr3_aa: ASSLRYNPTYEQY

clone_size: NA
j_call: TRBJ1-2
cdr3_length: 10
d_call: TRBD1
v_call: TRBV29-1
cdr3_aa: SVGGQGYGYT

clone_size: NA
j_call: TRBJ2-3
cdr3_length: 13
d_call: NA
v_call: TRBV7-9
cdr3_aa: ASSLELGGTDTQY

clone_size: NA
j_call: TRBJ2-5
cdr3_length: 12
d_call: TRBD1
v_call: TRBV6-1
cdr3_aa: ASSELDRGETQY

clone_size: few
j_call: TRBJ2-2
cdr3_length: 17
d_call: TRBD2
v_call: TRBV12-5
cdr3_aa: ASGLVRLAGELYTGELF

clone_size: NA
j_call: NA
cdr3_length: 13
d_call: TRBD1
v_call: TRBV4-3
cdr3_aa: ASSQAGTGKYEQY

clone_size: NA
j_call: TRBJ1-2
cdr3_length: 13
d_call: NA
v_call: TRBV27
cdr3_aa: ASSPRDSRGYGYT

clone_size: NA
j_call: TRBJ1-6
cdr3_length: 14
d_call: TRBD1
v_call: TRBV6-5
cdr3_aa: ASSYSNQGADSPLH

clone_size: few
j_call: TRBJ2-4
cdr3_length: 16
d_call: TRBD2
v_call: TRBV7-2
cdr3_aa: ASSPGPGGGTAKNIQY